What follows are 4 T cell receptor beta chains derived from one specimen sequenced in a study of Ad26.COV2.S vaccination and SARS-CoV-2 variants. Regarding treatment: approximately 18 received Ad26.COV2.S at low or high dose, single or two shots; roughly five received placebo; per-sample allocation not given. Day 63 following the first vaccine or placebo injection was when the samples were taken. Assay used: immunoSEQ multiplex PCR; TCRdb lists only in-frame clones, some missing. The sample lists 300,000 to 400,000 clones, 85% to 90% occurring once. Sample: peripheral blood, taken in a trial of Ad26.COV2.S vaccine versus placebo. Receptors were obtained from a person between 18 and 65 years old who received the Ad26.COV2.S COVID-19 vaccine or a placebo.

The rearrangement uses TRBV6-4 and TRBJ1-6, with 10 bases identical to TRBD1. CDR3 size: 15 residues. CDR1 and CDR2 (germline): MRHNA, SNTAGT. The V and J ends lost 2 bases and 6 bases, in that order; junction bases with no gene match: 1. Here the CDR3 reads CASSDGTGVNSPLHF. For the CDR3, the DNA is TGTGCCAGCAGTGACGGGACAGGGGTTAATTCACCCCTCCACTTT.

CDR3 bases: TGTGCCAGCAGTTACGGGGCAGGGGGGCCCCAGCATTTT. Translated, it gives CASSYGAGGPQHF. The V gene is TRBV27, the J gene TRBJ1-5; TRBD1 agrees at 7 bases. Losses at the gene ends were 4 bases for V and 9 bases for J; bases not matched to a gene: 6. CDR3 length equals 13 residues. Germline V gene data show CDR1 as MNHEY and CDR2 as SMNVEV (reference sequence).

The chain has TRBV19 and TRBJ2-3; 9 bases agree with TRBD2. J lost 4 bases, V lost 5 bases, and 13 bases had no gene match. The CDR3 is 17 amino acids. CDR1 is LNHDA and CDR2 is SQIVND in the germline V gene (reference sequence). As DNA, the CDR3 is TGTGCCAGTAGTCCACTCCGGACTAGCGATAATTCAGATACGCAGTATTTT. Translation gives CASSPLRTSDNSDTQYF.

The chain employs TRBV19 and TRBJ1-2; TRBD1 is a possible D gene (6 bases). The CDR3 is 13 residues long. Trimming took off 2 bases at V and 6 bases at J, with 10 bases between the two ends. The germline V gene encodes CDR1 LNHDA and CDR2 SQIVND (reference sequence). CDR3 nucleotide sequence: TGTGCCAGTAGTATAATGCAGGGGAATGGCTACACCTTC. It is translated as CASSIMQGNGYTF.